These 6 T cell receptor beta chains were sequenced from one sample in a study of cytomegalovirus exposure and HLA in healthy donors. The study ran its PCR with 60 Vbeta and 13 Jbeta primers. Libraries were prepared by immunoSEQ multiplex PCR; TCRdb keeps only in-frame clonotypes and omits some of them. The sample includes roughly 120,000 clones, 79% of them seen just once. Sequenced sample: PBMCs. The receptors stem from a young woman in good health and CMV-seropositive.

A word on this clone: The junction does not match germline at one end; this may be a read error. The same CDR3 also results from other DNA sequences found in this sample. The chain joins TRBV10-3 to TRBJ1-1, with 7 bases identical to TRBD1. The CDR3 length is 16 residues. In germline, CDR1 is ENHRY, CDR2 SYGVKD. The DNA of the CDR3 is TGTGCCATCAGTGAGTCGACCGCAGGGGGTCGTACTGAGGCTTTCTTT. Translated, it gives CAISESTAGGRTEAFF.

V and J are TRBV21-1 and TRBJ2-1; the tabulated D call, TRBD2, remains unverified against the DNA. TRBV21-1 corresponds to a pseudogene. The CDR3 is 17 amino acids. The CDR3 DNA follows: TGTGCCAGCAGCCCACGCCCCCGGCTAGCGGAAGACAATGAGCAGTTCTTC. This codes for CASSPRPRLAEDNEQFF.

This chain connects TRBV29-1 to TRBJ2-5; the D gene is possibly TRBD2 (6 bases). Trimming took off 6 bases at V and 0 bases at J, with 14 bases between the two ends. Germline CDR1 is SQVTM and CDR2 is ANQGSEA. The CDR3 has 14 residues. CDR3 coding DNA: TGCAGCGTCCATCCCGGGACTGACCAAGAGACCCAGTACTTC. This translates into CSVHPGTDQETQYF.

This sequence joins TRBV6-5 and TRBJ2-7; D unclear. V was pared by 7 bases and J by 2 bases, with 12 bases between. CDR1 is MNHEY and CDR2 is SVGAGI in the germline V gene. CDR3 length: 13 residues. In DNA, the CDR3 is TGTGCCAGCACCACCGGTGAGACCTACGAGCAGTACTTC. It encodes CASTTGETYEQYF.

This clone was seen more than once but under ten times. The genes are TRBV18 and TRBJ2-1; the D gene is possibly TRBD2 (6 bases). V dropped 0 bases and J dropped 7 bases, with 13 bases sitting between them. This CDR3 contains 15 residues. Germline CDR1 reads KGHSH; CDR2 reads LQKENI. The CDR3, as DNA: TGTGCCAGCTCACCACCGGGCGGGATCGGAAATGAGCAGTTCTTC. This gives the protein CASSPPGGIGNEQFF.

This clone has only a few counts. The J gene is TRBJ2-1, the V gene TRBV29-1; D unresolved. V lost 6 bases and J lost 0, with 12 bases in between. The CDR3 is 14 residues long. Germline lookup yields CDR1 SQVTM and CDR2 ANQGSEA. Here the CDR3 reads CSVARPGSYNEQFF. CDR3 nucleotide sequence: TGCAGCGTCGCTCGACCAGGCTCCTACAATGAGCAGTTCTTC.